Given below is one T cell receptor (beta chain) in context. This record comes from a study of blood T cell repertoires in COVID-19. Study-wide context: The United States, Italy and Spain provided the acute and convalescent COVID-19 samples. PBMCs, B-cell-depleted T cells, or T cells were the source of the cDNA or gDNA that made up the material.

As processed by the authors: Estimates of nucleated cell counts were drawn from the amplification of reference gene primers. Sequenced by immunoSEQ multiplex PCR; TCRdb stores in-frame clones only, minus some. From that table come the V and J calls and clone size; the DNA was used to work out D and trimming. The table has some 310,000 clones, roughly 87% seen once. Germline loops: CDR1 SQVTM, CDR2 ANQGSEA. There are 13 residues in the CDR3. The V gene lost 7 bases and the J gene lost 0 bases, with 9 bases spanning the gap. The TCR was taken from a man over 45 with active or convalescent COVID-19. The V call is TRBV29-1, the J call TRBJ1-4; a possible D gene is TRBD1 (5 bases). Sample: peripheral blood. CDR3 in DNA: TGCAGCGCCTGGGGGGCAACTAATGAAAAACTGTTTTTT. Translation: CSAWGATNEKLFF.